One and the same sample provided the 12 T cell receptor beta chains below, sequenced in a study of blood T cell repertoires in COVID-19. Clones were sequenced by immunoSEQ multiplex PCR, and TCRdb holds only the in-frame ones, with some missing. The sample has tens of thousands of clones, around 80% seen once; the top ten hold about an eighth. Sequenced material: peripheral blood. These receptors all come from an elderly woman with acute or convalescent COVID-19.

This clone was counted once. The genes are TRBV5-1 and TRBJ2-3; 8 bases map to TRBD1. The CDR3 consists of 16 residues. J gave up 5 bases and V 1 base, and 9 bases lay outside the gene matches. Germline CDR1 SGHRS, CDR2 YFSETQ. CDR3 in amino acids: CASSLLSRGRGDTQYF. CDR3 in DNA: TGCGCCAGCAGCTTGTTGTCCAGGGGGCGTGGAGATACGCAGTATTTT.

The genes are TRBV2 and TRBJ1-2; no firm D call. The CDR3 has 13 residues. Trimming pared 5 bases from V and 4 bases from J, leaving 11 bases between. In germline, CDR1 is SNHLY, CDR2 FYNNEI. The CDR3: CASSLSASYGYTF. CDR3 DNA: TGTGCCAGCAGTTTGTCAGCGTCCTATGGCTACACCTTC.

The chain uses TRBV7-6 and TRBJ1-2; unclear D gene. CDR3 length: 13 amino acids. Germline loops: CDR1 SGHVS, CDR2 FNYEAQ. Deletions cut 0 bases from V and 7 bases from J, with 9 bases between. This chain's CDR3 is CASSLARGGGYTF. CDR3 nucleotide sequence: TGTGCCAGCAGCTTAGCACGGGGTGGTGGCTACACCTTC.

The genes are TRBV6-6 and TRBJ1-5; perhaps TRBD1 as D (5 bases). Between the trimmed V and J ends, which lost 4 bases and 7 bases, there was a span of 8 bases. CDR1 and CDR2 from the germline V gene are MNHNY and SVGAGI (reference sequence). The CDR3 has 12 amino acids. This CDR3 is CASSSGVQPQHF. DNA of the CDR3: TGTGCCAGCAGTTCGGGGGTCCAGCCCCAGCATTTT.

The chain combines TRBV29-1 with TRBJ2-4, with 7 bases lining up with TRBD2. CDR3 length: 14 residues. With V trimmed by 4 bases and J by 1 base, 4 bases remained unmatched. From germline, CDR1 is SQVTM and CDR2 ANQGSEA. The CDR3 nucleotides read TGCAGCGTTGCGGGGGGTAAGGCCAAAAACATTCAGTACTTC. It is translated as CSVAGGKAKNIQYF.

This chain joins TRBV6-5 and TRBJ2-2, with a weak D call TRBD1 (6 bases). V was shortened by 9 bases and J by 0 bases, with 14 bases between the two germline ends. The CDR3 contains 15 residues. Germline V lookup: CDR1 MNHEY, CDR2 SVGAGI. CDR3 amino acids: CASLQGRANTGELFF. The CDR3 DNA is TGTGCCAGTTTACAGGGTAGAGCGAACACCGGGGAGCTGTTTTTT.

The chain joins TRBV15 to TRBJ1-1, with TRBD1 as a possible D gene (5 bases). V was pared by 4 bases and J by 7 bases, with 10 bases between. The CDR3 covers 12 residues. Germline loops: CDR1 LNHNV, CDR2 YYDKDF (reference sequence). The DNA for the CDR3 is TGTGCCACCAGCAATAGGGACTTTGAAGCTTTCTTT. Translation: CATSNRDFEAFF.

The V call is TRBV11-2, the J call TRBJ2-7; 14 bases line up with TRBD2. V lost 5 bases, J lost 9 bases, and 9 bases stayed unmatched. CDR3 length: 15 amino acids. The germline CDR1 and CDR2 sequences are SGHAT and FQNNGV. The CDR3 spells CASSPQGLAGERQYF. The CDR3 nucleotides are TGTGCCAGCAGCCCACAGGGACTAGCGGGAGAAAGGCAGTACTTC.

The chain carries TRBV10-3 and TRBJ1-1; D is uncertain. Trimming cost V 4 bases and J 4 bases, with 10 bases left between them. The CDR3 spans 13 residues. Germline V gives CDR1 ENHRY, CDR2 SYGVKD. CDR3 loop: CAISGRGATEAFF. CDR3 DNA sequence: TGTGCCATCAGTGGGCGGGGAGCCACTGAAGCTTTCTTT.

The chain is built from TRBV6-6 and TRBJ1-2; D perhaps matches TRBD1 (5 bases). V lost 5 bases, J lost 7 bases, and 11 bases lay in between. Germline-derived CDR1 and CDR2 are MNHNY and SVGAGI (reference sequence). The CDR3 has 12 amino acids. This CDR3 reads CASSAQGLGYTF. CDR3 sequence (DNA): TGTGCCAGCAGTGCCCAGGGCCTTGGCTACACCTTC.

The V and J genes are TRBV6-5 and TRBJ2-7; a possible D gene is TRBD1 (5 bases). V was trimmed by 2 bases and J by 5 bases, leaving 16 bases between them. Germline loops: CDR1 MNHEY, CDR2 SVGAGI. The CDR3 spans 15 residues. The chain's CDR3 is CASSYVGQGVHEQYF. CDR3 coding DNA: TGTGCCAGCAGTTACGTGGGGCAGGGTGTCCACGAGCAGTACTTC.

The chain recombines TRBV28 with TRBJ1-2, with TRBD1 as a possible D gene (6 bases). The CDR3 has 15 residues. Germline-derived CDR1 and CDR2 are MDHEN and SYDVKM. Trimming removed 7 bases from V and 4 bases from J, with 19 bases in between. CDR3 bases: TGTGCCAGCAAGTCGGGACCTCGGGGGGCCTATGGCTACACCTTC. Its protein product is CASKSGPRGAYGYTF.